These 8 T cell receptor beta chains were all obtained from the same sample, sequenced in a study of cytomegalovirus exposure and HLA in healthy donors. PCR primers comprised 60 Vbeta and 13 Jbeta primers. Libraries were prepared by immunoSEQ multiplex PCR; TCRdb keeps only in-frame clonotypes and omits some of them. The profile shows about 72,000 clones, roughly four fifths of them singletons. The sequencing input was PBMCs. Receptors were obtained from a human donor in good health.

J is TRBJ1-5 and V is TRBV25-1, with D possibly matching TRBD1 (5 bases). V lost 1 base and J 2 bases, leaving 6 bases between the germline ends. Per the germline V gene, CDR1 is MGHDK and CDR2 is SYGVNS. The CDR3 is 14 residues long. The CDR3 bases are TGTGCCAGCAGTGAATCCAGGGGCAATCAGCCCCAGCATTTT. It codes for CASSESRGNQPQHF.

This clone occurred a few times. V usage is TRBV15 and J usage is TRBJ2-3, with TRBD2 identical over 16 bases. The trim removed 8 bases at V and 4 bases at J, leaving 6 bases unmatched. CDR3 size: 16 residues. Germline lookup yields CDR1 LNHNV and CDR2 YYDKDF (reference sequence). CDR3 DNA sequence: TGTGCCACCGGGGGGACTAGCGGGGGGGCAGCAGATACGCAGTATTTT. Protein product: CATGGTSGGAADTQYF.

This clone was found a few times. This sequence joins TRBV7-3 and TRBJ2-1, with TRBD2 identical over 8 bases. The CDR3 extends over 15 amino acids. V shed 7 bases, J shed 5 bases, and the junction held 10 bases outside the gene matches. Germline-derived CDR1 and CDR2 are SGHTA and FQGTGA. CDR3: CASKTSGGGDNEQFF. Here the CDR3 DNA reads TGTGCCAGCAAGACGAGCGGGGGTGGCGACAATGAGCAGTTCTTC.

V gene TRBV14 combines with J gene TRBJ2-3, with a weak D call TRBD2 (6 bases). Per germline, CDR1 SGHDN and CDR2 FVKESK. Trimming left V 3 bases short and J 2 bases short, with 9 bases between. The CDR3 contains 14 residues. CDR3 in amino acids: CASSHGTFTDTQYF. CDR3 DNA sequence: TGTGCCAGCAGCCACGGGACTTTCACAGATACGCAGTATTTT.

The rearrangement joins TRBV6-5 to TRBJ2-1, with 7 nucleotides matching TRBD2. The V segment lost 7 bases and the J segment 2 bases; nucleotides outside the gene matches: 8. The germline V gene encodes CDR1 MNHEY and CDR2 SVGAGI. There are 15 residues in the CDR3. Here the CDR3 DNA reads TGTGCCAGCAAGCCGCCCGGGGGGACCTACAATGAGCAGTTCTTC. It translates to CASKPPGGTYNEQFF.

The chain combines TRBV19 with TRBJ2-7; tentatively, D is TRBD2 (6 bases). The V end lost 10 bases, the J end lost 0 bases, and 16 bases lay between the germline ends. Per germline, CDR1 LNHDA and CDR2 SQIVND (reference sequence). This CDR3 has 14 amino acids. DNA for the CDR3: TGTGCCACCTTCCCGGGACTTTACTCCTACGAGCAGTACTTC. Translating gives CATFPGLYSYEQYF.

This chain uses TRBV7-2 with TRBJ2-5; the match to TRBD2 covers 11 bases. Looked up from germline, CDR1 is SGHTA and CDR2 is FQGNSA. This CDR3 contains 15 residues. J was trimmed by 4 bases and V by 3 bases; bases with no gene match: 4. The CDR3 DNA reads TGTGCCAGCAGCTTTGGTAGCGGGGGGGGAGAGACCCAGTACTTC. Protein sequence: CASSFGSGGGETQYF.

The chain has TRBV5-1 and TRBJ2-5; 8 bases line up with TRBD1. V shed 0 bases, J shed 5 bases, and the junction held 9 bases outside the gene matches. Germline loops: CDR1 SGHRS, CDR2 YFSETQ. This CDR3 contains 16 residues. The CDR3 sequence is CASSLVGRTGSETQYF. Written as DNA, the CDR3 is TGCGCCAGCAGCTTGGTCGGACGGACAGGGAGTGAGACCCAGTACTTC.